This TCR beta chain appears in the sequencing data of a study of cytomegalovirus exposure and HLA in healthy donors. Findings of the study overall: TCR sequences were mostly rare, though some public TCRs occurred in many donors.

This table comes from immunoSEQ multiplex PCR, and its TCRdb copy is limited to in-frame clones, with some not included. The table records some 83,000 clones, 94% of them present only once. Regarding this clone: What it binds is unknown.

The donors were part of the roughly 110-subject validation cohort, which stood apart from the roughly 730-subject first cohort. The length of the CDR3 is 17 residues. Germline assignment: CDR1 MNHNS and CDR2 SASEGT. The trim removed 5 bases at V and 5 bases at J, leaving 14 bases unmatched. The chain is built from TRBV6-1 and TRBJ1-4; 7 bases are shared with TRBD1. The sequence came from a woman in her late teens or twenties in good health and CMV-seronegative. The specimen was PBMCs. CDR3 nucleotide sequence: TGTGCCAGCAGTAAAGACCTTTGGGACAGCCAAAATGAAAAACTGTTTTTT. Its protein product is CASSKDLWDSQNEKLFF.